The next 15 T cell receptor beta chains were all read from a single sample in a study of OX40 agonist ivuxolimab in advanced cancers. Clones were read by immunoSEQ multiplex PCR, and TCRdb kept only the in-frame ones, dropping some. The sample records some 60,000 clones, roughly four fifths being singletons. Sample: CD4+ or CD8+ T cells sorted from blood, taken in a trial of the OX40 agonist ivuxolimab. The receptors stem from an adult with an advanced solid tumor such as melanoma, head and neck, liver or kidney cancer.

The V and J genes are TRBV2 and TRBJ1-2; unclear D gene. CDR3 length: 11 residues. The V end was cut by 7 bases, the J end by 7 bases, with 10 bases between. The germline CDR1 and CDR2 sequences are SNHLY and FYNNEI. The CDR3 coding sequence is TGTGCCAGCACCCAGGAGGGTGGCTACACCTTC. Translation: CASTQEGGYTF.

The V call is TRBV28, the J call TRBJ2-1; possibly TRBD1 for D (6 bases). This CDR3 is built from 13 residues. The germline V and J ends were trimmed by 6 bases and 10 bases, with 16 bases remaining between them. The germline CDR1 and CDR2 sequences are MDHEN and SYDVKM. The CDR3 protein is CASRATGYGEQFF. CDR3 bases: TGTGCCAGCAGAGCCACAGGGTACGGGGAGCAGTTCTTC.

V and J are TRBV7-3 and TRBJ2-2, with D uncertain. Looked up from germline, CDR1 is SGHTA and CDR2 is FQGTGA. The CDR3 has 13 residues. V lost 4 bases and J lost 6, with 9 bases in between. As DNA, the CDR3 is TGTGCCAGCAGCTCACCGGCATCCGGGGAGCTGTTTTTT. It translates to CASSSPASGELFF.

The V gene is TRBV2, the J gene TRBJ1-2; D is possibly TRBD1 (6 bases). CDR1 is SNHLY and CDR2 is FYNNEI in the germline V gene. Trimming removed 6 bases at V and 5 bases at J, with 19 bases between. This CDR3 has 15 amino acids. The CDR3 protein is CASRETQGMWYGYTF. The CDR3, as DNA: TGTGCCAGCAGGGAGACACAGGGAATGTGGTATGGCTACACCTTC.

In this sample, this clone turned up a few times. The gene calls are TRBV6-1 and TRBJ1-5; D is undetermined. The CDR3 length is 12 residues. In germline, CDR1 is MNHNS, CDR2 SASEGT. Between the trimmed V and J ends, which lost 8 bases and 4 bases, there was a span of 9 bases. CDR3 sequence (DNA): TGTGCCAGCGAAGGGAGAAATCAGCCCCAGCATTTT. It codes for CASEGRNQPQHF.

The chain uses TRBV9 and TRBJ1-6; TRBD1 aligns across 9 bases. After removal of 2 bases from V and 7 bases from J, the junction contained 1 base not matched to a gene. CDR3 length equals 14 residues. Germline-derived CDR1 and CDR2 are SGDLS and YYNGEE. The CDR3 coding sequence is TGTGCCAGCAGCGTCGGGACAGGGAATTCACCCCTCCACTTT. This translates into CASSVGTGNSPLHF.

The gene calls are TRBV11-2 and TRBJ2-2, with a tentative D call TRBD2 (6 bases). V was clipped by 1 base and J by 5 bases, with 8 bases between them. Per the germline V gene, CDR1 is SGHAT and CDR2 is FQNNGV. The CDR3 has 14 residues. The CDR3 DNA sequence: TGTGCCAGCAGCTTAGGCGGGACGACCGGGGAGCTGTTTTTT. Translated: CASSLGGTTGELFF.

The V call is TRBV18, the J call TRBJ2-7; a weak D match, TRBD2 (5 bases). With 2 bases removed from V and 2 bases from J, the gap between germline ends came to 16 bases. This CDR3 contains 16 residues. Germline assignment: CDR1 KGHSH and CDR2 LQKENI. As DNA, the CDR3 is TGTGCCAGCTCACCATCCTCTCTCGGGGTTGCCTACGAGCAGTACTTC. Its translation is CASSPSSLGVAYEQYF.

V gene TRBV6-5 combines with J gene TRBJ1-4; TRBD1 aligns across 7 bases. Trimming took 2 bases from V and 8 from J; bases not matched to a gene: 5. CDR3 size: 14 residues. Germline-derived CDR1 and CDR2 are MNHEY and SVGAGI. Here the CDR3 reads CASSYGQEGEKLFF. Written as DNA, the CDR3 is TGTGCCAGCAGTTACGGACAGGAGGGCGAAAAACTGTTTTTT.

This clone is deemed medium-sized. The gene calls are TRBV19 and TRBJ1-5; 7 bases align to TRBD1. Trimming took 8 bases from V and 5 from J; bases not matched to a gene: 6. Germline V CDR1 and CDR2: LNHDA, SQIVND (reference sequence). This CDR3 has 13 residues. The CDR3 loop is CASSGQPDQPQHF. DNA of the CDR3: TGTGCCAGTTCGGGACAGCCTGATCAGCCCCAGCATTTT.

CDR3 nucleotides: TGTGCCAGCAGCTTAAAGGGTGGGAATTCACCCCTCCACTTT. It translates to CASSLKGGNSPLHF. The chain joins TRBV7-9 to TRBJ1-6; D unresolved. Trimming removed 2 bases at V and 7 bases at J, with 9 bases between. Germline CDR1 and CDR2: SEHNR and FQNEAQ (reference sequence). This CDR3 has 14 residues.

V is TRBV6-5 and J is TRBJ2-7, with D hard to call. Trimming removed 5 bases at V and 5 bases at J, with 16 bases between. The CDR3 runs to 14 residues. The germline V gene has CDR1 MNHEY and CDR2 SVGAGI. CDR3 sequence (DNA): TGTGCCAGCAGTCTCCGGGCCACTTTTAACGAGCAGTACTTC. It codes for CASSLRATFNEQYF.

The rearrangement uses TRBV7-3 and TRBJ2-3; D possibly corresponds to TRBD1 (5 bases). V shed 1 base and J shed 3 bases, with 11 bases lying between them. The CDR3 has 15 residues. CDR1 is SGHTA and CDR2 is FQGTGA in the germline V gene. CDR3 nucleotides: TGTGCCAGCAGCTTAAGGTCCAGGGAAACAGATACGCAGTATTTT. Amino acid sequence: CASSLRSRETDTQYF.

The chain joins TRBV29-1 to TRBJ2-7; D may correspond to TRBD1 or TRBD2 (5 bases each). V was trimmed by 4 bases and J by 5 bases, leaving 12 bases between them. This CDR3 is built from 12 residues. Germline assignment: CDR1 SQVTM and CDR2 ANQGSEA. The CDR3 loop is CSVGGDRDEQYF. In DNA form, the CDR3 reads TGCAGCGTTGGAGGGGACCGCGACGAGCAGTACTTC.

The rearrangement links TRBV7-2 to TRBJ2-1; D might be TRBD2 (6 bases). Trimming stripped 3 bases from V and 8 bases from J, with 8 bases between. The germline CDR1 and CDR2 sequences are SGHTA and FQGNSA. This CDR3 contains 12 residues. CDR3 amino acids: CASSFGGDEQFF. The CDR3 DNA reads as TGTGCCAGCAGCTTCGGGGGAGATGAGCAGTTCTTC.